These 26 T cell receptor beta chains were sequenced from one sample in a study of cytomegalovirus exposure and HLA in healthy donors. 60 Vbeta and 13 Jbeta primers were used in PCR. TCRdb's table, derived via immunoSEQ multiplex PCR, lists solely in-frame clones and lacks some. The sample records 65,000 to 70,000 clones, about 68% being singletons. Material for sequencing was PBMCs. These receptor sequences come from a woman aged 25 to 39 in good health and CMV-seropositive.

The J gene is TRBJ2-2, the V gene TRBV6-6; 7 nucleotides agree with TRBD2. This CDR3 comprises 15 residues. Germline CDR1 MNHNY, CDR2 SVGAGI (reference sequence). V shed 7 bases and J 4 bases; nucleotides not matched to a gene: 9. DNA of the CDR3: TGTGCCAGCAAAGTAGCGGGCCTCTCCACCGGGGAGCTGTTTTTT. This translates into CASKVAGLSTGELFF.

The sample holds a few counts of this clone. The V call is TRBV4-3, the J call TRBJ2-6; TRBD2 is a possible D gene (5 bases). Germline V CDR1 and CDR2: LGHNA, YSLEER. The CDR3 is made up of 16 amino acids. V was pared by 1 base and J by 4 bases, with 11 bases between. The CDR3 loop reads CASSQAPPGGANVLTF. CDR3 sequence (DNA): TGCGCCAGCAGCCAAGCCCCCCCGGGAGGGGCCAACGTCCTGACTTTC.

J is TRBJ2-4 and V is TRBV29-1, with 14 positions matching TRBD2. Germline V gene lookup returns CDR1 SQVTM and CDR2 ANQGSEA. There are 18 residues in the CDR3. Trimming at V came to 4 bases and at J to 0 bases, leaving 8 bases not matched to a gene. The CDR3 region is CSVGPRLAGGPAKNIQYF. In DNA, the CDR3 is TGCAGCGTTGGACCACGACTAGCGGGAGGGCCAGCCAAAAACATTCAGTACTTC.

Note on this clone: A junction end diverges from the germline sequence, so it may reflect a read error. The chain uses TRBV28 and TRBJ1-5; D is uncertain. This CDR3 contains 12 residues. Germline assignment: CDR1 MDHEN and CDR2 SYDVKM. The DNA of the CDR3 is TGTGTCAGCAGAGACCCGGCTAGGCCCCAGCATTTT. This encodes CVSRDPARPQHF.

The chain combines TRBV9 with TRBJ1-1, with 8 bases matching TRBD1. The CDR3 spans 15 residues. Germline trimming cut 4 bases from V and 11 bases from J; bases unmatched to any gene: 16. Germline CDR1 is SGDLS and CDR2 is YYNGEE. The CDR3 DNA is TGTGCCAGCAGCCCGACACCCAACAGGGGGGAGCGGGCTTTCTTT. This encodes CASSPTPNRGERAFF.

The J gene is TRBJ2-3, the V gene TRBV5-1; D ambiguous. Germline V gene lookup returns CDR1 SGHRS and CDR2 YFSETQ. CDR3 length equals 12 residues. The V end was cut by 4 bases, the J end by 3 bases, with 6 bases between. As DNA, the CDR3 is TGCGCCAGCAGCCTACTGACAGATACGCAGTATTTT. Translating it yields CASSLLTDTQYF.

The rearrangement uses TRBV28 and TRBJ2-7; 13 bases fit TRBD2. V was pared by 6 bases and J by 7 bases, with 9 bases of the junction left unmatched. Looked up from germline, CDR1 is MDHEN and CDR2 is SYDVKM. The CDR3 is 15 residues long. The CDR3 DNA sequence: TGTGCCAGCAGCTCCGGGACTAGCGGGAATTTGGAGCAGTACTTC. This encodes CASSSGTSGNLEQYF.

Only a few counts were recorded for this clone. This chain uses TRBV7-3 with TRBJ2-1; TRBD2 aligns across 8 bases. The CDR3 runs to 16 residues. The V gene's germline CDR1 is SGHTA and CDR2 FQGTGA. V trimming: 2 bases; J trimming: 2 bases; junction bases outside the gene matches: 5. CDR3 DNA sequence: TGTGCCAGCAGCTTAGCGGGGGGCAGGCCCTACAATGAGCAGTTCTTC. Encoded protein: CASSLAGGRPYNEQFF.

The chain employs TRBV27 and TRBJ2-7; TRBD2 matches at 9 bases. The CDR3 length is 13 residues. With V trimmed by 8 bases and J by 7 bases, 9 bases remained unmatched. The germline V gene encodes CDR1 MNHEY and CDR2 SMNVEV (reference sequence). The CDR3 DNA sequence: TGTGCCAGCGGAGCGGGGGGATTTAAGGAGCAGTACTTC. Translated: CASGAGGFKEQYF.

The V gene is TRBV30, the J gene TRBJ2-5; D is possibly TRBD2 (6 bases). The DNA matches TRBJ2-7 better at its end, which makes the J call doubtful. Germline CDR1 and CDR2: GTSNPN and SVGIG (reference sequence). This CDR3 spans 12 amino acids. CDR3 protein: CACRAGNYEQYF. CDR3 in DNA: TGTGCCTGCCGGGCGGGGAACTACGAGCAGTACTTC.

The V gene is TRBV6-1, the J gene TRBJ1-3, with TRBD1 matching 9 bases. CDR1 and CDR2 (germline): MNHNS, SASEGT. This CDR3 contains 15 residues. The V gene end was trimmed by 4 bases and the J gene end by 3 bases; junction bases not matched to a gene: 4. The CDR3 reads CASSGTGGVGNTIYF. CDR3 nucleotides: TGTGCCAGCAGTGGTACAGGGGGCGTTGGAAACACCATATATTTT.

This rearrangement joins TRBV28 to TRBJ1-2; no reliable D call. Germline loops: CDR1 MDHEN, CDR2 SYDVKM. The ends were cut back, 2 bases at V and 4 bases at J, with 8 bases in the middle. The CDR3 loop spans 13 amino acids. The CDR3 bases are TGTGCCAGCAGTTTAGAGGGAGTCTATGGCTACACCTTC. This gives the protein CASSLEGVYGYTF.

The chain joins TRBV11-2 to TRBJ2-7; 11 bases fit TRBD2. This CDR3 is 15 amino acids long. Germline V CDR1 and CDR2: SGHAT, FQNNGV. Trimming removed 5 bases from V and 2 bases from J; junction bases left unmatched: 5. DNA for the CDR3: TGTGCCAGCAGCCCGGAACTAGCGGGAGCCTACGAGCAGTACTTC. Translated, it gives CASSPELAGAYEQYF.

The chain has TRBV29-1 and TRBJ2-1; D ambiguous. The V end was cut by 1 base, the J end by 0 bases, with 7 bases between. Germline loops: CDR1 SQVTM, CDR2 ANQGSEA. CDR3 size: 14 residues. The CDR3 reads CSVEGRSSYNEQFF. The CDR3 coding sequence is TGCAGCGTTGAAGGTAGGAGCTCCTACAATGAGCAGTTCTTC.

The genes are TRBV18 and TRBJ1-4; D is ambiguous. This CDR3 region has 12 residues. V lost 4 bases, J lost 8 bases, and 8 bases lay in between. Germline CDR1 and CDR2: KGHSH and LQKENI. The CDR3 protein is CASSQGGEKLFF. For the CDR3, the DNA is TGTGCCAGCTCACAGGGAGGGGAAAAACTGTTTTTT.

This chain joins TRBV2 and TRBJ2-3, with 7 nucleotides matching TRBD2. CDR1 and CDR2 from the germline V gene are SNHLY and FYNNEI. Trimming cost V 0 bases and J 0 bases; bases outside gene matches: 6. This CDR3 spans 17 amino acids. The CDR3 DNA reads TGTGCCAGCAGTGAAGCGATACTAGCGACGAGCACAGATACGCAGTATTTT. Protein product: CASSEAILATSTDTQYF.

The chain combines TRBV5-4 with TRBJ2-7; 8 bases agree with TRBD1. Trimming at V came to 3 bases and at J to 5 bases, leaving 4 bases not matched to a gene. From germline, CDR1 is SGHNT and CDR2 YYREEE (reference sequence). The CDR3 loop spans 13 amino acids. CDR3 residues: CASSSDRAHEQYF. CDR3 nucleotides: TGTGCCAGCAGCTCGGACAGGGCCCACGAGCAGTACTTC.

This chain connects TRBV9 to TRBJ2-7; tentatively, D is TRBD2 (6 bases). From germline, CDR1 is SGDLS and CDR2 YYNGEE. V was shortened by 4 bases and J by 1 base, with 12 bases between the two germline ends. The CDR3 spans 14 residues. CDR3 loop: CASSIGTESYEQYF. CDR3 nucleotides: TGTGCCAGCAGCATAGGGACTGAGTCCTACGAGCAGTACTTC.

The rearrangement links TRBV28 to TRBJ2-7; 13 positions match TRBD2. V dropped 4 bases and J dropped 3; count of bases not matched to a gene: 3. This CDR3 contains 15 residues. CDR1 is MDHEN, CDR2 SYDVKM, per germline. The CDR3: CASSSLAGGHYEQYF. The CDR3 DNA is TGTGCCAGCAGTTCACTAGCGGGAGGGCACTACGAGCAGTACTTC.

The rearrangement uses TRBV27 and TRBJ2-7; TRBD2 is a possible D gene (6 bases). The CDR3 totals 14 residues. Per germline, CDR1 MNHEY and CDR2 SMNVEV (reference sequence). V was trimmed by 8 bases and J by 0 bases, leaving 14 bases between them. CDR3 sequence: CASARLDVSYEQYF. The CDR3 DNA reads TGTGCCAGCGCCCGACTAGATGTCTCCTACGAGCAGTACTTC.

This clone was seen more than once but under ten times. This chain uses TRBV5-1 with TRBJ2-2, with TRBD1 identical over 7 bases. The germline gives CDR1 SGHRS, CDR2 YFSETQ. CDR3 length equals 18 residues. V shed 4 bases and J 7 bases; nucleotides not matched to a gene: 19. CDR3 in amino acids: CASSRTQLRQGPGGELFF. The CDR3 DNA follows: TGCGCCAGCAGCCGCACCCAATTAAGACAGGGTCCCGGCGGGGAGCTGTTTTTT. Filled out from reference TRBV5-1 and TRBJ2-2, the complete variable domain reads KAGVTQTPRYLIKTRGQQVTLSCSPISGHRSVSWYQQTPGQGLQFLFEYFSETQRNKGNFPGRFSGRQFSNSRSEMNVSTLELGDSALYLCASSRTQLRQGPGGELFFGEGSRLTVL.

This clone was picked up one time. This chain connects TRBV27 to TRBJ2-3; unclear D gene. The germline V and J ends were trimmed by 5 bases and 8 bases, with 11 bases remaining between them. The germline V gene encodes CDR1 MNHEY and CDR2 SMNVEV (reference sequence). The CDR3 is 12 residues long. The CDR3 reads CASSPVVGTQYF. CDR3 nucleotide sequence: TGTGCCAGCAGTCCAGTTGTTGGTACGCAGTATTTT.

There are a few counts of this clone. The genes are TRBV6-5 and TRBJ1-2; D is ambiguous. V lost 5 bases and J 4 bases, leaving 14 bases between the germline ends. The CDR3 has 14 residues. CDR1 and CDR2 from the germline V gene are MNHEY and SVGAGI. CDR3 coding DNA: TGTGCCAGCAGTAGTGCGGGTTTCGGCTATGGCTACACCTTC. Protein sequence: CASSSAGFGYGYTF.

This clone turned up a few times. This chain joins TRBV14 and TRBJ1-1; TRBD1 matches at 12 bases. Germline V gene lookup returns CDR1 SGHDN and CDR2 FVKESK. This CDR3 contains 12 residues. J lost 10 bases, V lost 8 bases, and 5 bases had no gene match. The CDR3 DNA follows: TGTGCCAGCCCCGGGACAGGGGGCCCAGCTTTCTTT. Its translation: CASPGTGGPAFF. Looking up the rest from reference TRBV14 and TRBJ1-1 gives the full variable domain: EAGVTQFPSHSVIEKGQTVTLRCDPISGHDNLYWYRRVMGKEIKFLLHFVKESKQDESGMPNNRFLAERTGGTYSTLKVQPAELEDSGVYFCASPGTGGPAFFGQGTRLTVV.

The V gene is TRBV5-4, the J gene TRBJ2-1; D is perhaps TRBD2 (5 bases). Germline V CDR1 and CDR2: SGHNT, YYREEE (reference sequence). The CDR3 contains 15 residues. V gave up 4 bases and J gave up 0 bases, with 11 bases separating them. CDR3 amino acids: CASSQDWSSYNEQFF. DNA of the CDR3: TGTGCCAGCAGCCAGGACTGGAGCTCCTACAATGAGCAGTTCTTC. Complete variable domain (other parts from reference TRBV5-4 and TRBJ2-1): ETGVTQSPTHLIKTRGQQVTLRCSSQSGHNTVSWYQQALGQGPQFIFQYYREEENGRGNFPPRFSGLQFPNYSSELNVNALELDDSALYLCASSQDWSSYNEQFFGPGTRLTVL.

This chain joins TRBV5-1 and TRBJ1-2; D gene unclear. The CDR3 loop spans 15 amino acids. Trimming took 3 bases from V and 6 from J, leaving 18 bases between them. The germline gives CDR1 SGHRS, CDR2 YFSETQ. CDR3 loop: CASSSRLGGSDGYTF. The CDR3 DNA sequence: TGCGCCAGCAGCTCGCGCCTTGGAGGGTCAGATGGCTACACCTTC. Full variable domain (rest looked up from reference TRBV5-1 and TRBJ1-2): KAGVTQTPRYLIKTRGQQVTLSCSPISGHRSVSWYQQTPGQGLQFLFEYFSETQRNKGNFPGRFSGRQFSNSRSEMNVSTLELGDSALYLCASSSRLGGSDGYTFGSGTRLTVV.